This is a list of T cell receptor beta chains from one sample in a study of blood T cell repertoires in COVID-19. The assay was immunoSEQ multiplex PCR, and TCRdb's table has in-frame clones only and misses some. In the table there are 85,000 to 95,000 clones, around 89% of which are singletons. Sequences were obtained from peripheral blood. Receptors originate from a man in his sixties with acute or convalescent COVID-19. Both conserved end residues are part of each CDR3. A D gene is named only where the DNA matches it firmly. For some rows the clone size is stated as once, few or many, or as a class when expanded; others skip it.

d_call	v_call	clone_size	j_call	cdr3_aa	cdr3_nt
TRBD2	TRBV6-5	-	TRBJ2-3	CASSSRLAGGRDTQYF	TGTGCCAGCAGTTCCCGACTAGCGGGGGGACGAGATACGCAGTATTTT
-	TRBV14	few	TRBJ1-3	CASSQGGAGNTIYF	TGTGCCAGCAGCCAGGGGGGAGCTGGAAACACCATATATTTT
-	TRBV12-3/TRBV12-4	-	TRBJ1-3	CASSFSAGNTIYF	TGTGCCAGCAGTTTCTCTGCTGGAAACACCATATATTTT
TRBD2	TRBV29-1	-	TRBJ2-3	CSVEGLAGTDTQYF	TGCAGCGTTGAAGGACTAGCGGGCACAGATACGCAGTATTTT
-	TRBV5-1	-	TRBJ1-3	CASSVGQTRSGNTIYF	TGCGCCAGCAGCGTAGGACAGACCCGATCTGGAAACACCATATATTTT
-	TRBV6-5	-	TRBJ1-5	CASSPSEGSQPQHF	TGTGCCAGCAGTCCCTCGGAGGGAAGTCAGCCCCAGCATTTT
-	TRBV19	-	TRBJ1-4	CASSFVQGREKLFF	TGTGCCAGTAGCTTCGTTCAGGGCCGGGAAAAACTGTTTTTT
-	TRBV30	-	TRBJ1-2	CAWSKGRAWGYTF	TGTGCCTGGTCTAAGGGCAGGGCCTGGGGCTACACCTTC
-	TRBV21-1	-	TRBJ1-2	CASSKNSGGSIPNYGYTF	TGTGCCAGCAGCAAAAATTCGGGGGGCTCCATCCCTAACTATGGCTACACCTTC
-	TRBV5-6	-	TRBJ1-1	CASSLWYSMNTEAFF	TGTGCCAGCAGCTTGTGGTACAGTATGAACACTGAAGCTTTCTTT
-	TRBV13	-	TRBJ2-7	CASSSETGTYEQYF	TGTGCCAGCAGCTCCGAGACGGGAACCTACGAGCAGTACTTC
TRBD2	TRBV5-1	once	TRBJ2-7	CASSPGGDWWEQYF	TGCGCCAGCAGCCCCGGGGGGGACTGGTGGGAGCAGTACTTC
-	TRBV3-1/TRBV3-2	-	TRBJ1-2	CASSQDLSGTTLYGYTF	TGTGCCAGCAGCCAAGATCTGTCAGGGACTACACTCTATGGCTACACCTTC
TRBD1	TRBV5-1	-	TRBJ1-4	CASSLDRGGEKLFF	TGCGCCAGCAGCCTGGACAGGGGAGGAGAAAAACTGTTTTTT
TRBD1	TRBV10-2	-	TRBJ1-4	CASRQGSEKLFF	TGCGCCAGCCGACAGGGTAGTGAAAAACTGTTTTTT
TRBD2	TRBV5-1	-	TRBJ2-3	CASSFQRGGTDTQYF	TGCGCCAGCAGCTTTCAGCGGGGGGGAACAGATACGCAGTATTTT
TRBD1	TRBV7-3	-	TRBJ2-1	CASSLKQGLIDEQFF	TGTGCCAGCAGCTTAAAACAGGGGCTAATCGATGAGCAGTTCTTC
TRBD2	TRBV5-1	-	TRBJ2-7	CASSSGLAGGLSSYEQYF	TGCGCCAGCAGCTCCGGACTAGCGGGAGGGCTGAGCTCCTACGAGCAGTACTTC
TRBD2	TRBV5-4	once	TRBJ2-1	CASRSGLATNNEQFF	TGTGCCAGCAGGTCGGGACTAGCGACAAACAATGAGCAGTTCTTC
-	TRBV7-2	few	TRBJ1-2	CASSPGGVKSYGYTF	TGTGCCAGCAGCCCTGGCGGGGTGAAGTCCTATGGCTACACCTTC
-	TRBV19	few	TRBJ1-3	CASSIRGSSGNTIYF	TGTGCCAGTAGTATCCGGGGATCCTCTGGAAACACCATATATTTT
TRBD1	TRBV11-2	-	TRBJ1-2	CASAPDRAVGYTF	TGTGCCAGCGCCCCGGACAGGGCGGTTGGCTACACCTTC
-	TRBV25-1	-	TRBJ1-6	CASVGSSYNSPLHF	TGTGCCAGCGTGGGGAGCTCCTATAATTCACCCCTCCACTTT
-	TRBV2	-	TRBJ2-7	CASSERVASEQYF	TGTGCCAGCAGTGAGAGGGTAGCGAGCGAGCAGTACTTC
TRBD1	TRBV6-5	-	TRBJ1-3	CASSLGTVSGNTIYF	TGTGCCAGCAGCCTTGGGACAGTATCTGGAAACACCATATATTTT
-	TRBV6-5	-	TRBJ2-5	CASSRDRSAETQYF	TGTGCCAGCTCCCGAGACAGGTCGGCCGAGACCCAGTACTTC
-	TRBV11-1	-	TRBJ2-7	CASSRVSRGGSNEQYF	TGTGCCAGCAGCCGCGTGTCCCGTGGGGGGTCGAACGAGCAGTACTTC
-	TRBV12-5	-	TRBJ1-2	CASGLNERDGYTF	TGTGCTAGTGGTTTGAACGAAAGAGATGGCTACACCTTC
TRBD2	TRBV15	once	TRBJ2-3	CATALAGGTDTQYF	TGTGCCACCGCCCTAGCGGGGGGCACAGATACGCAGTATTTT
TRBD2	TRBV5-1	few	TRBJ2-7	CASSLGPAGVSYEQYF	TGCGCCAGCAGCTTGGGTCCAGCGGGAGTCTCCTACGAGCAGTACTTC
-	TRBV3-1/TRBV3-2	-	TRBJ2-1	CASSQDAATHNEQFF	TGTGCCAGCAGCCAAGATGCGGCTACCCACAATGAGCAGTTCTTC
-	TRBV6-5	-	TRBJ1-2	CASSLNRLYGYTF	TGTGCCAGCAGTTTGAACAGGCTCTATGGCTACACCTTC
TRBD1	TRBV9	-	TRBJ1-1	CASSHRTGWYSEAFF	TGTGCCAGCAGCCATAGGACAGGGTGGTATTCTGAAGCTTTCTTT
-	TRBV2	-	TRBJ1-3	CASKRETSSGNTIYF	TGTGCCAGCAAACGGGAGACGAGCTCTGGAAACACCATATATTTT
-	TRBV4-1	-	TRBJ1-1	CASSQVPGMNTEAFF	TGCGCCAGCAGCCAAGTTCCAGGCATGAACACTGAAGCTTTCTTT
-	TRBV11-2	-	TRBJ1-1	CASSLREGTYTEAFF	TGTGCCAGCAGCTTACGGGAAGGTACTTACACTGAAGCTTTCTTT
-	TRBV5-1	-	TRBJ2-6	CASSLSLAGANVLTF	TGCGCCAGCAGCTTGTCCCTTGCTGGGGCCAACGTCCTGACTTTC